The 14 T cell receptor beta chains presented below share a single source sample, sequenced in a study of blood T cell repertoires in COVID-19. Repertoires were generated with immunoSEQ multiplex PCR, while TCRdb's copy carries only in-frame clones and drops some. The sample includes around 86,000 clones, about 83% of them seen just once. Sequencing was done on a sample of peripheral blood. Every receptor here comes from an elderly woman with acute or convalescent COVID-19.

DNA for the CDR3: TGTGCCAGCAGCTTAACTAGCGGGAGCTTCAGCACAGATACGCAGTATTTT. It codes for CASSLTSGSFSTDTQYF. This chain links TRBV7-6 with TRBJ2-3, with 11 nucleotides matching TRBD2. CDR1 SGHVS and CDR2 FNYEAQ come from the germline V gene. The CDR3 spans 17 residues. Trimming took 2 bases from V and 0 from J; bases not matched to a gene: 4.

The chain carries TRBV6-1 and TRBJ1-5; D perhaps matches TRBD1 (6 bases). This CDR3 comprises 16 residues. V dropped 3 bases and J dropped 1 base, with 13 bases sitting between them. Germline CDR1 and CDR2: MNHNS and SASEGT. The CDR3 protein is CASSETGSQSNQPQHF. In nucleotides, the CDR3 is TGTGCCAGCAGTGAGACAGGCTCTCAGAGCAATCAGCCCCAGCATTTT.

This clone was recorded at least ten times. The chain links TRBV4-1 to TRBJ1-6; D is perhaps TRBD1 (5 bases). Trimming took 0 bases from V and 0 from J, leaving 12 bases between them. CDR3 size: 18 residues. The germline V gene has CDR1 MGHRA and CDR2 YSYEKL. CDR3 DNA: TGCGCCAGCAGCCAAGACCCAGGGCAAAGCTCCTATAATTCACCCCTCCACTTT. Translated: CASSQDPGQSSYNSPLHF.

The chain combines TRBV2 with TRBJ2-3; TRBD2 agrees at 8 bases. In germline, CDR1 is SNHLY, CDR2 FYNNEI. V lost 6 bases and J lost 1; bases outside the gene matches: 6. CDR3 length: 15 residues. The CDR3 nucleotides are TGTGCCAGCAGCTCAACTAGCGGTCGCACAGATACGCAGTATTTT. It encodes CASSSTSGRTDTQYF.

The chain carries TRBV5-6 and TRBJ2-3; TRBD2 might be the D (5 bases). This CDR3 contains 16 residues. V lost 0 bases and J 2 bases, leaving 13 bases between the germline ends. Germline values: CDR1 SGHDT, CDR2 YYEEEE. The chain's CDR3 is CASSLGLTYTTDTQYF. CDR3 coding DNA: TGTGCCAGCAGCTTGGGACTAACCTACACCACAGATACGCAGTATTTT.

This chain's CDR3 is CASSPPRTGNEKLFF. CDR3 bases: TGTGCCAGCAGCCCCCCCCGGACAGGGAATGAAAAACTGTTTTTT. The J gene is TRBJ1-4, the V gene TRBV7-9; 8 nucleotides align to TRBD1. Trimming cost V 5 bases and J 5 bases; bases outside gene matches: 7. This CDR3 comprises 15 residues. Germline-derived CDR1 and CDR2 are SEHNR and FQNEAQ (reference sequence).

The chain uses TRBV7-6 and TRBJ2-7, with D tentatively TRBD2 (5 bases). Germline-derived CDR1 and CDR2 are SGHVS and FNYEAQ. The length of the CDR3 is 13 residues. The V end lost 3 bases, the J end lost 5 bases, and 11 bases lay between the germline ends. CDR3 nucleotide sequence: TGTGCCAGCAGCTTCGCCCACGGGGACGAGCAGTACTTC. Protein sequence: CASSFAHGDEQYF.

This clone has only one observation. The chain carries TRBV5-1 and TRBJ2-7, with D possibly being TRBD2 (5 bases). The CDR3 spans 13 residues. V shed 7 bases and J shed 2 bases, with 13 bases lying between them. Germline assignment: CDR1 SGHRS and CDR2 YFSETQ. CDR3 in amino acids: CASGGEATYEQYF. The CDR3 nucleotides are TGCGCCAGCGGAGGTGAGGCCACCTACGAGCAGTACTTC.

This clone was seen only once. The chain links TRBV24-1 to TRBJ2-2; 10 bases align to TRBD2. V lost 1 base and J lost 7; bases outside the gene matches: 11. CDR1 and CDR2 (germline): KGHDR, SFDVKD. This CDR3 comprises 18 residues. The CDR3 protein is CATSDLGEAGGPNGELFF. For the CDR3, the DNA is TGTGCCACCAGTGATTTAGGGGAAGCGGGAGGGCCGAACGGGGAGCTGTTTTTT.

The chain employs TRBV24-1 and TRBJ2-7; no clear D. The CDR3 extends over 13 amino acids. With 3 bases removed from V and 2 bases from J, the gap between germline ends came to 7 bases. The germline V gene has CDR1 KGHDR and CDR2 SFDVKD. CDR3 in amino acids: CATSDPLTYEQYF. CDR3 coding DNA: TGTGCCACCAGTGATCCACTAACCTACGAGCAGTACTTC.

This clone came up once. This chain connects TRBV5-1 to TRBJ2-1; tentative D call: TRBD2 (6 bases). CDR3 length equals 15 residues. Trimming left V 0 bases short and J 5 bases short, with 12 bases between. The germline V gene has CDR1 SGHRS and CDR2 YFSETQ. CDR3 protein: CASSLVVSGHNEQFF. The DNA for the CDR3 is TGCGCCAGCAGCTTGGTGGTTAGCGGACACAATGAGCAGTTCTTC.

The CDR3 region has the DNA TGTGCCAGCAGTGCCGGGACTAGCGGCACAGATACGCAGTATTTT. Residues: CASSAGTSGTDTQYF. The V call is TRBV2, the J call TRBJ2-3; 10 nucleotides line up with TRBD2. Trimming at V came to 4 bases and at J to 1 base, leaving 2 bases not matched to a gene. Per the germline V gene, CDR1 is SNHLY and CDR2 is FYNNEI. This CDR3 has 15 amino acids.

In DNA, the CDR3 is TGCGCCAGCAGTGAGTCAGGGGCGGGAGAGCTTGATGAGCAGTTCTTC. Its protein is CASSESGAGELDEQFF. The rearrangement links TRBV10-1 to TRBJ2-1; 7 bases match TRBD2. Germline assignment: CDR1 WNHNN and CDR2 SYGVQD (reference sequence). The CDR3 consists of 16 residues. Unmatched junction bases numbered 10, after V lost 0 bases and J lost 8 bases.

This rearrangement joins TRBV27 to TRBJ1-5; 7 bases agree with TRBD1. The trim removed 5 bases at V and 6 bases at J, leaving 7 bases unmatched. Germline assignment: CDR1 MNHEY and CDR2 SMNVEV (reference sequence). CDR3 length equals 14 residues. For the CDR3, the DNA is TGTGCCAGCAGTCTGGGACAGTTTAGTCAGCCCCAGCATTTT. Protein: CASSLGQFSQPQHF.